The clone carrying this T cell receptor (beta chain) was seen only a few times. Its antigen is unknown. The data were obtained in a study of early T cells in non-severe SARS-CoV-2 infection. Study as a whole: Chains stayed unpaired after sequencing of bulk RNA from unsorted whole blood. Regarding the study as a whole: Sequences matched to VDJdb favored anti-spike CD8 responses, while private and CD4 specificities were missed.

As part of library construction, unique molecular identifiers were attached to individual cDNA molecules. TCRdb re-called the 5' RACE reads through MiXCR, storing one row per CDR3 protein. The sample holds approximately 40,000 distinct CDR3 sequences, around 9.9% seen once. The CDR3 is made up of 14 amino acids. The germline V gene encodes CDR1 LNHDA and CDR2 SQIVND (reference sequence). Between the trimmed V and J ends, which lost 4 bases and 5 bases, there was a span of 14 bases. Source material: whole blood. The clonotype originates from an adult who was a healthcare worker with PCR-confirmed SARS-CoV-2 infection or an uninfected control (not recorded which). The rearrangement uses TRBV19 and TRBJ1-2; weak D call: TRBD1 (6 bases). As DNA, the CDR3 is TGTGCCAGTAGTACTCCCGGACAGCTATATGGCTACACCTTC. This codes for CASSTPGQLYGYTF.